Included here is one T cell receptor (beta chain) sequence, with context. Its recognized antigen is unknown. No base qualities exist here, and no much larger clone lies one base off it. These data are taken from a study of blood T cells in healthy people across ages (dated by TCRdb to the mid-2010s). In terms of the full investigation: In model experiments, template switching captured roughly one uniquely barcoded TCR beta cDNA molecule for every two T cells. For two donors (one aged 18 to 30 and one aged 80 or older), the study analyzed two additional independent replicas of 1 million unique cDNA reads from the same blood draw. Age-related changes in TCR beta repertoire diversity were measured in the study by deep sequencing normalized with unique cDNA molecular identifiers. The donors were split into four age groups: young (average 16 years), middle-aged (39), aged (approximately 59) and long-lived (over 75). To avoid experimental bias, donors of different ages were distributed randomly across sequencing lanes. Broad study findings and their caveats: Donor CMV infection status was unknown, potentially confounding age-related changes in expanded clonotypes. Estimates of total diversity from one million sequenced T cells were regarded as lower bounds and underestimates. As age increased, observed TCR beta diversity per million T cells dropped in a roughly linear way, and a significant reduction was already evident by age 40. Conclusive comparison of naive and antigen-experienced compartments was prevented by the profiling of bulk unsorted PBMCs. Compared with the aged group, more naive CD4+ T cells, fewer expanded clones and increased TCR diversity were shown by the long-lived group, suggesting age selection. Observed TCR beta diversity correlated strongly with the percentage of naive T cells measured by flow cytometry.

Donors were a few dozen systemically healthy Caucasian individuals from Russia aged 6 to 90 years. Each donor gave 8 to 10 milliliters of peripheral blood, collected into EDTA-treated Vacutainer tubes. Ficoll-Paque density-gradient centrifugation was used to isolate PBMCs, with at least 7 million per sample. Trizol reagent was used to extract total RNA from PBMCs, with at least 5 micrograms per sample. Naive CD45RAhigh/CD27high T cell percentages were measured by flow cytometry on a PBMC aliquot from every donor. After removal of 2 bases from V and 5 bases from J, the junction retains 7 bases not matched to a gene. From a lookup of the germline V gene, CDR1 and CDR2 are ENHRY and SYGVKD. The CDR3 sequence holds 15 residues, the cysteine and phenylalanine included. Just CDR3 DNA is preserved here, 45 bases in frame from base 1. Libraries were prepared through 5' RACE. TCRdb records Illumina HiSeq 2500 as the sequencer. A second PCR of roughly 7 to 11 cycles was run with a J-beta primer mix and a sample-barcoded 5' primer. A unique molecular identifier was introduced onto each TCR beta cDNA molecule by a template-switch 5' adaptor carrying 12 random nucleotides. Each sample yielded at least 2.5 million CDR3-containing paired-end reads. All of the RNA was converted into first-strand cDNA using the Mint cDNA synthesis kit, with a TRBC-specific oligonucleotide serving as the primer. After uracil-DNA glycosylase treatment, a first 18-cycle PCR used universal primers M1SS and BC2_uni_R on all cDNA. Under the source paper's analysis protocol: Each sample was normalized by randomly selecting 1 million high-quality reads, each carrying a distinct molecular identifier. Instead of being binned into consensus sequences, reads with shared molecular identifiers were discarded. MiTCR, with a Q25 quality threshold and the strictest error-elimination algorithm, was used for CDR3 identification, clonotype clustering and error correction. A nonparametric unseen species model with Euler transformation was used to estimate lower-bound total TCR beta diversity. TCRdb reran the public reads through fastp at Q25 and MiXCR, keeping productive beta chains. For every CDR3 protein sequence, its rows merge into one entry that carries the most common genes and DNA. TCRdb, not the authors, supplied the V and J calls. For this sample there are around 1.5 million distinct CDR3 sequences; approximately 60% appear just once. The ten biggest clones cover roughly 7% of the sample.

This sequence originates from a man aged 18-30 years in good health. The sequenced material came from blood. The chain joins TRBV10-3 to TRBJ1-1, and 8 junctional nucleotides match TRBD1. The CDR3 has the sequence CAISETGQGLTEAFF. The DNA is as follows: TGTGCCATCAGTGAGACCGGACAGGGATTGACTGAAGCTTTCTTT.